The next 24 T cell receptor beta chains were all read from a single sample in a study of CD8 T cells in Susac syndrome. Random hexamers were used to reverse transcribe the RNA input (about 0.5 to 1 ug). From the immunoSEQ multiplex PCR reads, TCRdb called clonotypes with MiXCR, one entry per CDR3 protein. The sample yields approximately 160,000 distinct CDR3 sequences, around 93% seen once. Sequenced sample: CD4+ T cells from PBMCs. Every receptor here comes from a human donor in good health.

The rearrangement links TRBV7-2 to TRBJ1-2, with 12 bases matching TRBD1. The J segment lost 7 bases and the V segment lost 4 bases, leaving 7 bases of the junction unmatched. Germline V gene sequence: CDR1 SGHTA, CDR2 FQGNSA. The CDR3 spans 15 residues. This CDR3 is CASSSGQGALVGYTF. CDR3 in DNA: TGTGCCAGCAGCTCGGGACAGGGGGCGTTGGTTGGCTACACCTTC.

J is TRBJ1-1 and V is TRBV3-1, with D tentatively TRBD1 (6 bases). The CDR3 runs 15 residues. Looked up from germline, CDR1 is LGHDT and CDR2 is YNNKEL (reference sequence). The ends were cut back, 1 base at V and 2 bases at J, with 11 bases in the middle. CDR3 DNA: TGTGCCAGCAGCCAAGCCAGGGGCCACAACACTGAAGCTTTCTTT. This encodes CASSQARGHNTEAFF.

The chain links TRBV20-1 to TRBJ2-7; 11 bases fit TRBD1. The CDR3 extends over 13 amino acids. With V trimmed by 5 bases and J by 6 bases, 6 bases remained unmatched. The V gene's germline CDR1 is DFQATT and CDR2 SNEGSKA (reference sequence). The CDR3 protein is CSAVGDRGSEQYF. The CDR3 DNA follows: TGCAGTGCTGTCGGGGACAGGGGGAGCGAGCAGTACTTC.

The V and J genes are TRBV7-9 and TRBJ2-2; a possible D gene is TRBD2 (6 bases). The V end was cut by 5 bases, the J end by 8 bases, with 18 bases between. Germline V gene lookup returns CDR1 SEHNR and CDR2 FQNEAQ (reference sequence). This CDR3 region has 15 residues. The CDR3 DNA sequence: TGTGCCAGCAGCGCCCTGGGGACCGGGAGAGGGGAGCTGTTTTTT. Protein: CASSALGTGRGELFF.

The chain is built from TRBV19 and TRBJ1-1, with D hard to call. The V and J ends lost 4 bases and 7 bases respectively, with 13 bases between them. Germline V gene lookup returns CDR1 LNHDA and CDR2 SQIVND (reference sequence). The CDR3 is 13 amino acids. The DNA for the CDR3 is TGTGCCAGTAGTACCCAGGCGACGCTTGAAGCTTTCTTT. As protein: CASSTQATLEAFF.

The chain couples TRBV20-1 to TRBJ1-2; no definite D call. With 6 bases removed from V and 2 bases from J, the gap between germline ends came to 10 bases. This CDR3 spans 12 amino acids. The germline V gene encodes CDR1 DFQATT and CDR2 SNEGSKA (reference sequence). The CDR3 nucleotides are TGCAGTGCCCCTGAGTCGAACTATGGCTACACCTTC. It translates to CSAPESNYGYTF.

The table lists this clonotype with a count of one. This chain uses TRBV3-1 with TRBJ2-5; 7 bases agree with TRBD2. CDR3 length: 15 residues. Trimming at V came to 1 base and at J to 3 bases, leaving 5 bases not matched to a gene. Germline CDR1 is LGHDT and CDR2 is YNNKEL (reference sequence). DNA of the CDR3: TGTGCCAGCAGCCAAGTTGGGGGGGTCAAAGAGACCCAGTACTTC. This translates into CASSQVGGVKETQYF.

V is TRBV3-1 and J is TRBJ2-5; TRBD1 matches at 9 bases. Trimming removed 2 bases from V and 3 bases from J; junction bases left unmatched: 1. The CDR3 has 14 residues. Per the germline V gene, CDR1 is LGHDT and CDR2 is YNNKEL (reference sequence). CDR3 in amino acids: CASSQRDREETQYF. The CDR3 nucleotides read TGTGCCAGCAGCCAAAGGGACAGGGAAGAGACCCAGTACTTC.

The chain recombines TRBV5-1 with TRBJ2-7; 9 nucleotides line up with TRBD1. Germline trimming cut 3 bases from V and 6 bases from J; bases unmatched to any gene: 7. The CDR3 is 14 residues long. Per germline, CDR1 SGHRS and CDR2 YFSETQ. DNA of the CDR3: TGCGCCAGCAGCTCGGGGACAGGGTTTTTCGAGCAGTACTTC. Protein product: CASSSGTGFFEQYF.

The J gene is TRBJ2-3, the V gene TRBV29-1; no firm D call. The CDR3 is 12 amino acids. The ends were cut back, 5 bases at V and 1 base at J, with 7 bases in the middle. Per the germline V gene, CDR1 is SQVTM and CDR2 is ANQGSEA. CDR3 in amino acids: CSVNQGTDTQYF. DNA for the CDR3: TGCAGCGTTAACCAGGGCACAGATACGCAGTATTTT.

This chain joins TRBV2 and TRBJ1-1; 7 bases agree with TRBD1. The ends lost 6 bases at V and 1 base at J; junction bases unmatched: 5. CDR3 length: 14 residues. The germline gives CDR1 SNHLY, CDR2 FYNNEI. CDR3 amino acids: CASSSGQKNTEAFF. CDR3 nucleotide sequence: TGTGCCAGCAGCTCGGGACAGAAGAACACTGAAGCTTTCTTT.

This rearrangement joins TRBV30 to TRBJ1-5, with D perhaps matching TRBD1 (5 bases). V was clipped by 1 base and J by 0 bases, with 10 bases between them. Germline CDR1 GTSNPN, CDR2 SVGIG (reference sequence). The CDR3 loop spans 15 amino acids. The CDR3 DNA reads TGTGCCTGGAGTGAAGGGGATTATAGCAATCAGCCCCAGCATTTT. It translates to CAWSEGDYSNQPQHF.

V usage is TRBV12-3 or TRBV12-4 and J usage is TRBJ2-3; D possibly uses TRBD1 or TRBD2 (5 bases each). The CDR3 consists of 14 residues. Between the trimmed V and J ends, which lost 8 bases and 2 bases, there was a span of 14 bases. CDR3 region: CASRGSGYTDTQYF. The CDR3 nucleotides read TGTGCCAGCCGGGGCTCGGGCTACACAGATACGCAGTATTTT.

The genes are TRBV10-3 and TRBJ1-2; 10 bases are a match to TRBD1. The CDR3 totals 12 residues. V shed 10 bases, J shed 7 bases, and the junction held 6 bases outside the gene matches. Per the germline V gene, CDR1 is ENHRY and CDR2 is SYGVKD. The CDR3 here is CASQTGGGGYTF. CDR3 nucleotide sequence: TGTGCCAGTCAGACAGGGGGCGGTGGCTACACCTTC.

The chain combines TRBV21-1 with TRBJ1-2; TRBD1, the table's D call, was not compared with the DNA. TRBV21-1 is termed a pseudogene. This CDR3 has 14 residues. The CDR3 protein is CASSIIAGVNGYTF. The DNA for the CDR3 is TGTGCCAGCAGCATTATAGCAGGGGTGAATGGCTACACCTTC.

The chain uses TRBV3-1 and TRBJ2-3, with D perhaps matching TRBD2 (6 bases). The CDR3 length is 12 residues. The V and J ends lost 2 bases and 6 bases respectively, with 6 bases between them. The germline V gene encodes CDR1 LGHDT and CDR2 YNNKEL (reference sequence). The CDR3 nucleotides read TGTGCCAGCAGCCAAAGCGGGGATACGCAGTATTTT. Its translation is CASSQSGDTQYF.

This clonotype has only a few counts. J is TRBJ1-6 and V is TRBV25-1; 8 bases align to TRBD1. V was pared by 4 bases and J by 7 bases, with 0 bases of the junction left unmatched. This CDR3 has 13 amino acids. Per the germline V gene, CDR1 is MGHDK and CDR2 is SYGVNS. Here the CDR3 DNA reads TGTGCCAGCAGTGGACAGGGGAATTCACCCCTCCACTTT. Its translation is CASSGQGNSPLHF.

This chain uses TRBV3-1 with TRBJ1-6, with 7 bases lining up with TRBD1. This CDR3 spans 13 amino acids. Unmatched junction bases numbered 0, after V lost 3 bases and J lost 7 bases. The V gene's germline CDR1 is LGHDT and CDR2 YNNKEL (reference sequence). The CDR3: CASSQTGNSPLHF. CDR3 bases: TGTGCCAGCAGCCAGACAGGGAATTCACCCCTCCACTTT.

V gene TRBV19 combines with J gene TRBJ1-2; no reliable D call. V was trimmed by 5 bases and J by 5 bases, leaving 9 bases between them. This CDR3 region has 12 residues. CDR1 is LNHDA, CDR2 SQIVND, per germline (reference sequence). The CDR3 coding sequence is TGTGCCAGTAGTCGCTTAGAGTATGGCTACACCTTC. It specifies CASSRLEYGYTF. The full variable domain, in which reference TRBV19 and TRBJ1-2 provide the parts outside the CDR3, is DGGITQSPKYLFRKEGQNVTLSCEQNLNHDAMYWYRQDPGQGLRLIYYSQIVNDFQKGDIAEGYSVSREKKESFPLTVTSAQKNPTAFYLCASSRLEYGYTFGSGTRLTVV.

The genes are TRBV2 and TRBJ1-4; TRBD1 matches 8 bases. The CDR3 sequence is 15 residues long. Trimming removed 5 bases from V and 2 bases from J; junction bases left unmatched: 4. The germline gives CDR1 SNHLY, CDR2 FYNNEI. The CDR3: CASSYRGGTNEKLFF. The CDR3 DNA reads as TGTGCCAGCAGTTACAGGGGGGGTACTAATGAAAAACTGTTTTTT.

V and J are TRBV11-1 and TRBJ2-1; D is uncertain. Trimming took 5 bases from V and 8 from J, leaving 10 bases between them. CDR1 and CDR2 from the germline V gene are SGHAT and FQDESV (reference sequence). This CDR3 has 12 amino acids. The CDR3 loop reads CASSEVKDEQFF. DNA of the CDR3: TGTGCCAGCAGCGAAGTTAAGGATGAGCAGTTCTTC.

This clonotype occurred once. The rearrangement uses TRBV2 and TRBJ1-3; D call uncertain. V lost 2 bases and J 3 bases, leaving 14 bases between the germline ends. The CDR3 length is 16 residues. Germline V gene sequence: CDR1 SNHLY, CDR2 FYNNEI. CDR3 loop: CASSERRVVIGNTIYF. CDR3 nucleotide sequence: TGTGCCAGCAGTGAACGAAGGGTTGTAATTGGAAACACCATATATTTT.

The V and J genes are TRBV10-3 and TRBJ2-6; D is undetermined. CDR1 is ENHRY, CDR2 SYGVKD, per germline. This CDR3 comprises 14 residues. V lost 4 bases and J lost 4, with 8 bases in between. CDR3 in amino acids: CAISATDGANVLTF. Written as DNA, the CDR3 is TGTGCCATCAGTGCGACGGACGGGGCCAACGTCCTGACTTTC.

The V and J genes are TRBV23-1 and TRBJ2-6; unclear D gene. TRBV23-1 is recorded as an ORF, its role being uncertain. This CDR3 comprises 19 residues. The V end lost 2 bases, the J end lost 0 bases, and 17 bases lay between the germline ends. CDR3 nucleotide sequence: TGCGCCAGCAGTCAACCGCAGAAGGGCCCCTCCTCTGGGGCCAACGTCCTGACTTTC. This encodes CASSQPQKGPSSGANVLTF.